This T cell receptor (beta chain) comes out of a study of blood T cell repertoires in COVID-19. The CDR3 contains 15 residues. The V and J ends lost 4 bases and 3 bases, in that order; junction bases with no gene match: 4. The germline V gene has CDR1 SNHLY and CDR2 FYNNEI. Data came from immunoSEQ multiplex PCR; TCRdb stores just in-frame clones and leaves some out. The sample consists of about 110,000 clones, about 75% of them appearing once. Sequencing input: peripheral blood. The source is a woman older than 75 with active or convalescent COVID-19. The V and J genes are TRBV2 and TRBJ1-1; TRBD1 matches 11 bases. The DNA of the CDR3 is TGTGCCAGCAGTGCCGGGACAGGGGGTCACACTGAAGCTTTCTTT. This encodes CASSAGTGGHTEAFF.